This T cell receptor (beta chain) is drawn from a study of brain T cells in children with intractable seizures. Sequencing was limited to surgery cases with top T cell transcript signatures in brain tissue. Patients received at least one anti-epileptic drug before surgery. Sequenced by immunoSEQ multiplex PCR; TCRdb stores in-frame clones only, minus some. This sample yields some 20,000 clones, of which 90% to 95% are seen a single time; around 6.6% belongs to the top ten. Material: peripheral blood, obtained at surgery. This receptor was identified in a boy between 5 and 17 years old with focal cortical dysplasia and intractable seizures.

This CDR3 is CASSLAGVTDTQYF. CDR3 sequence (DNA): TGTGCCAGCAGCTTAGCGGGGGTCACAGATACGCAGTATTTT. The chain combines TRBV7-9 with TRBJ2-3, with D perhaps matching TRBD1 or TRBD2 (5 bases each). Trimming took 0 bases from V and 2 from J, leaving 6 bases between them. CDR1 and CDR2 from the germline V gene are SEHNR and FQNEAQ (reference sequence). The CDR3 consists of 14 residues.